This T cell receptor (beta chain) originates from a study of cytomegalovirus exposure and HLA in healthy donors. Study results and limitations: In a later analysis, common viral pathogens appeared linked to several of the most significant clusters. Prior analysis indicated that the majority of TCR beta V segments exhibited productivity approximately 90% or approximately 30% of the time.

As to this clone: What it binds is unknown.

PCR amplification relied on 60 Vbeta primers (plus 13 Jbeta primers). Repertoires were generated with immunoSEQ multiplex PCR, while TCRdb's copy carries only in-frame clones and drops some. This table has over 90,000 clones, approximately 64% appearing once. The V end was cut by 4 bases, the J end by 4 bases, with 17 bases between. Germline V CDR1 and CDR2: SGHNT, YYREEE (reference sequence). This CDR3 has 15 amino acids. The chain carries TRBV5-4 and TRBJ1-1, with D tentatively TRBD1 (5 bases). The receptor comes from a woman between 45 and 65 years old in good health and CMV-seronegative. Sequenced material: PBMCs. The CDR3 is CASSVDSARVTEAFF. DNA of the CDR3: TGTGCCAGCAGCGTTGACAGCGCCCGGGTCACTGAAGCTTTCTTT.